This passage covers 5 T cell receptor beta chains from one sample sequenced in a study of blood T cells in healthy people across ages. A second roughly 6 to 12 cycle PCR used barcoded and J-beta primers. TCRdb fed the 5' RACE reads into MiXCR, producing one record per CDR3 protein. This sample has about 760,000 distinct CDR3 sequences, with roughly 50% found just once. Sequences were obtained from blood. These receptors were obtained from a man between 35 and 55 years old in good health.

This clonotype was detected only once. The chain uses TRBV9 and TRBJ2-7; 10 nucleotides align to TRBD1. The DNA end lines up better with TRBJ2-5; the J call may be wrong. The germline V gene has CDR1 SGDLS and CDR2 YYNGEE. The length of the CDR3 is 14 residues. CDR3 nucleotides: TGTGCCAGCAGCGTCGAGGGACAGGGGAAGACCCAGTACTTC. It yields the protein CASSVEGQGKTQYF.

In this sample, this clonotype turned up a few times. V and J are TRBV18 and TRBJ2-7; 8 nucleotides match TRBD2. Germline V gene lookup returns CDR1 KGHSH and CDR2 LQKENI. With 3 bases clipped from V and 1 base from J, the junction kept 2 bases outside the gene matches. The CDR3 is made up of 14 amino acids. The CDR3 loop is CASSPSGASYEQYF. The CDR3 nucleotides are TGTGCCAGCTCACCTAGCGGGGCGTCCTACGAGCAGTACTTC.

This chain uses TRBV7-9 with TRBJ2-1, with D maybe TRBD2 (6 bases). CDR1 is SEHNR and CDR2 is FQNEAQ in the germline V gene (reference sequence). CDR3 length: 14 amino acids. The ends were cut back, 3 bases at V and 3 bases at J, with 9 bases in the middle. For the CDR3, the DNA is TGTGCCAGCAGCTTTGGGACTTACTACAATGAGCAGTTCTTC. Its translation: CASSFGTYYNEQFF.

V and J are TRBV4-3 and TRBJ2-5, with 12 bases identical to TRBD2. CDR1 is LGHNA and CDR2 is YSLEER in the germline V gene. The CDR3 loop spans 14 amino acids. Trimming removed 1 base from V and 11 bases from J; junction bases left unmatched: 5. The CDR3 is CASSQVSSGREQYF. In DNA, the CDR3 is TGCGCCAGCAGCCAAGTGTCTAGCGGGAGGGAGCAGTACTTC.

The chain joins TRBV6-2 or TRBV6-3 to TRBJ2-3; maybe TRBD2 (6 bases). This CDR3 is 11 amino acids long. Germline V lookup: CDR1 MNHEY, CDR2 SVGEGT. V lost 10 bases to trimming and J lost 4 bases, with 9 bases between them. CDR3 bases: TGTGCCACTAGCGAGGCAGATACGCAGTATTTT. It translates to CATSEADTQYF.